The rows below give T cell receptor beta chains drawn from one sample of a study of regulatory T cells in long-lasting Graves disease. TCRdb ran MiXCR on the multiplex PCR reads and lists one entry per CDR3 protein. The table has around 460,000 distinct CDR3 sequences, roughly 22% seen once. Sequencing used peripheral blood mononuclear cells (PBMCs), obtained when the disease was refractory, from a patient treated with antithyroid drugs. The receptors originated from a female donor with Graves disease. The CDR3 runs from the conserved cysteine through the conserved F or W. Each record gives: clone size, D gene, J gene, V gene, CDR3 DNA, CDR3 protein. The D gene is left open where the match is weak. Clone size appears in some rows only: once, few, many, or a class for an expanded clone.

- | TRBD2 | TRBJ2-5 | TRBV10-3 | TGTGCCAACAGTTTCGGACTAGCGGGAGAGGAGACCCAGTACTTC | CANSFGLAGEETQYF
- | TRBD2 | TRBJ2-1 | TRBV20-1 | TGCAGTGCTCCTCCCCCTAGCGGCCCTAGGGATGAGCAGTTCTTC | CSAPPPSGPRDEQFF
many | - | TRBJ1-1 | TRBV28 | TGTGCCAGCACTATGCCCTTCAGGGTGAGCACTGAAGCTTTCTTT | CASTMPFRVSTEAFF
few | TRBD1 | TRBJ1-1 | TRBV7-8 | TGTGCCAGCAGCGGCTACAGGGGGGCTGAAGCTTTCTTT | CASSGYRGAEAFF
- | - | TRBJ2-7 | TRBV15 | TGTGCCACCAGCAGAGCGAGTCCGGGAAGAACCTACGAGCAGTACTTC | CATSRASPGRTYEQYF
many | - | TRBJ2-2 | TRBV28 | TGTGCCAGCACCCAAACGGGGGCCACCGGGGAGCTGTTTTTT | CASTQTGATGELFF
many | TRBD1 | TRBJ1-3 | TRBV28 | TGTGCCAGCAGTAACAGGGGGCCGGGAGGAAACACCATATATTTT | CASSNRGPGGNTIYF
many | TRBD1 | TRBJ1-2 | TRBV7-2 | TGTGCCAGCAGCTTAGTAGGGCAGGGGGGAGGCTACACCTTC | CASSLVGQGGGYTF
- | - | TRBJ1-3 | TRBV30 | TGTGCCTGGAGTGACTCTTGGGGGCCTGGAAACACCATATATTTT | CAWSDSWGPGNTIYF
few | TRBD1 | TRBJ1-5 | TRBV3-1 | TGTGCCAGCAGCCAAAACAGGGGAGGGCAGCCCCAGCATTTT | CASSQNRGGQPQHF
many | - | TRBJ2-7 | TRBV6-2/TRBV6-3 | TGTGCCAGCAGTTACTCCCCCAGTGGGTATCGGCTCGGCCCATCCTACGAGCAGTACTTC | CASSYSPSGYRLGPSYEQYF
many | - | TRBJ2-7 | TRBV28 | TGTGCCAGCAGACGGGACACTGACGAGCAGTACTTC | CASRRDTDEQYF
many | TRBD1 | TRBJ2-1 | TRBV24-1 | TGTGCCACCAGTGATTCCTGGACAGGGGACAATGAGCAGTTCTTC | CATSDSWTGDNEQFF
- | TRBD2 | TRBJ2-7 | TRBV10-3 | TGTGCCATCAGTGAGGGGACTAGCGTTGAAGAGCAGTACTTC | CAISEGTSVEEQYF
many | - | TRBJ1-5 | TRBV2 | TGTGCCAGCAACAAGGGTCAGAATCAGCCCCAGCATTTT | CASNKGQNQPQHF
- | - | TRBJ2-7 | TRBV20-1 | TGCAGTGCAGTGCCGGGACTGACTCCCTACGAGCAGTACTTC | CSAVPGLTPYEQYF
many | TRBD1 | TRBJ1-2 | TRBV29-1 | TGCAGCGTCGCGACAGGGGGCCACTATGGCTACACCTTC | CSVATGGHYGYTF
- | TRBD1 | TRBJ2-7 | TRBV5-1 | TGCGCCAGCAGGACCGCGGGGACAGGGAAAAACGAGCAGTACTTC | CASRTAGTGKNEQYF
- | - | TRBJ2-2 | TRBV5-6 | TGTGCCAGCAGCCAACCGAGGAGGGCCACCGGGGAGCTGTTTTTT | CASSQPRRATGELFF
few | TRBD2 | TRBJ2-5 | TRBV10-3 | TGTGCCATCAGTGACCCGGGACTAGCGGGGGACCGACAAGAGACCCAGTACTTC | CAISDPGLAGDRQETQYF
- | - | TRBJ2-1 | TRBV2 | TGTGCCAGCAGTGAAGCGGTGTCGTCAGACATCCACAATGAGCAGTTCTTC | CASSEAVSSDIHNEQFF
once | TRBD2 | TRBJ2-7 | TRBV5-6 | TGTGCCAGCAGCTTGACTAGCGACCTCGAGCAGTACTTC | CASSLTSDLEQYF
- | TRBD1 | TRBJ1-3 | TRBV19 | TGTGCCAGCGCCGGGACAGGGGGTTCTGGAAACACCATATATTTT | CASAGTGGSGNTIYF